The sequence of this TCR beta chain was determined in a study of somatic mutations in cytotoxic T cells in rheumatoid arthritis. Study at large: Peripheral blood samples of less than 35 ml EDTA were taken from patients directly after diagnosis and before treatment.

Germline V gene data show CDR1 as SGDLS and CDR2 as YYNGEE. This CDR3 spans 16 amino acids. Trimming pared 0 bases from V and 4 bases from J, leaving 14 bases between. General study points: Patients with rheumatoid arthritis did not differ significantly from age-matched healthy controls in CD8+ T-cell clonality.

The method was immunoSEQ multiplex PCR; TCRdb's version includes in-frame clones alone and lacks a portion of them. The sample has 25,000 to 35,000 clones; around nine tenths are singletons. In its sample, this clone was seen once. Its antigen remains unidentified. Sequencing was done on a sample of CD8+ T cells sorted from blood. The J gene is TRBJ2-1, the V gene TRBV9; D is perhaps TRBD2 (6 bases). The clonotype originates from an adult with rheumatoid arthritis. Here the CDR3 DNA reads TGTGCCAGCAGCGTAGGCGGCGGGATCCCGTACAATGAGCAGTTCTTC. Translation gives CASSVGGGIPYNEQFF.